This TCR beta chain is drawn from a study of T-cell memory formation after mild COVID-19. The CDR3 covers 16 residues. From germline, CDR1 is SGHRS and CDR2 YFSETQ. V lost 0 bases and J lost 6; bases outside the gene matches: 6. This clonotype has a handful of counts. Its antigen is still unknown. Study-wide findings and caveats: The second-wave clones peaking on day 37 were not confirmed as SARS-CoV-2-specific. Clones contracting over day 15 to 85 were CD4/CD8 balanced, with later expanders leaning CD4+.

MiXCR, applied by TCRdb to the 5' RACE reads, yields one record per CDR3 protein. This repertoire shows just over 60,000 distinct CDR3 sequences, 9.3% found once; its top ten account for about 1.1%. The specimen was PBMCs or a T cell subset sorted from them (not recorded which). The genes are TRBV5-1 and TRBJ2-2; 9 positions match TRBD2. This clonotype originated in a man between 18 and 29 years old who had mild COVID-19 (a few samples of this study predate the infection). Cell type and time point are not known. CDR3 in amino acids: CASSLVGLATAGELFF. The CDR3 DNA sequence: TGCGCCAGCAGCTTGGTCGGACTAGCGACGGCCGGGGAGCTGTTTTTT.